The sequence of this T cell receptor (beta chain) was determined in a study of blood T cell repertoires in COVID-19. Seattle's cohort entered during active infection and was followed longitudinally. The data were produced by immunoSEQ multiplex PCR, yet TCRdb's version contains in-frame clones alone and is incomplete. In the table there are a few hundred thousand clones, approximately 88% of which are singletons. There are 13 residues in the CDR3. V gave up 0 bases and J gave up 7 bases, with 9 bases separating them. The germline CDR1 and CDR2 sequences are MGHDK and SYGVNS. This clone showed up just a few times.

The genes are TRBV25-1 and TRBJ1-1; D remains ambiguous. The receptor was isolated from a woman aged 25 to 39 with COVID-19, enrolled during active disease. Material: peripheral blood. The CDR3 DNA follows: TGTGCCAGCAGTGAATATTACAGCAATGAAGCTTTCTTT. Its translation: CASSEYYSNEAFF.